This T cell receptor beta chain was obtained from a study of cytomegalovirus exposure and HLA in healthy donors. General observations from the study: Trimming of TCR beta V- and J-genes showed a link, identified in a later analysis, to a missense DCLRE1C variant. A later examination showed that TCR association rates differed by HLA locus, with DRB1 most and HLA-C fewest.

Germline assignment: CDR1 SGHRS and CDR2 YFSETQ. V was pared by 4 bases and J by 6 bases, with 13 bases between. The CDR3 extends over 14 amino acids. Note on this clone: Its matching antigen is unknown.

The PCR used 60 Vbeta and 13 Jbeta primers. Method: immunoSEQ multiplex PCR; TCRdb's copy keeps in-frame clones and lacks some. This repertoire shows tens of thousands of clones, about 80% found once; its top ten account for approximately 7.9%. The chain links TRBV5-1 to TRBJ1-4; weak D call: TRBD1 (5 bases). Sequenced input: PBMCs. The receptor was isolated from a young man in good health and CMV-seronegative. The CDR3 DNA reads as TGCGCCAGCAGCCGGGGGGGTGCCGATGAAAAACTGTTTTTT. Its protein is CASSRGGADEKLFF.